One TCR beta chain is described in this entry. This clonotype has just a few counts. No antigen is known for it. Base quality data are lacking; no much larger clone is found one base away. The data belong to a study of post-analysis software for immune sequencing data (dated by TCRdb to between 2014 and 2017). Background for the entire study: Disease courses on record covered relapsing-remitting, secondary progressive and progressive-relapsing multiple sclerosis, though some patients had no subtype annotation. The patient repertoires were set against around ten previously published healthy control repertoires from donors whose ages ranged from 6 to 25 years. A subset of samples was prepared in parallel using single-end sample barcoding, then pooled and co-amplified after Illumina adapter ligation. The full study reports these points: The multiple sclerosis patient group was slightly younger than the control group. Compared with controls, multiple sclerosis patients had significantly lower normalized Chao1 diversity, a finding suggesting substantial peripheral T-cell clonal expansion. Four to six TRBV segments, including TRBV5-6, TRBV5-1 and TRBV20-1, were significantly more frequent in patients than controls. Direct clustering with F measure revealed strong co-clustering of samples prepared in the same batch, which led to a batch-effect correction.

Looking up the germline V gene yields CDR1 SGHNT and CDR2 YENEEA. The CDR3 measures 16 amino acids from cysteine to phenylalanine. Only CDR3 DNA remains: 48 bases, in frame from the first base. Relative to germline, V is missing 5 bases and J is missing 2 bases, with 8 bases of the junction outside any gene match. TCR beta repertoires were profiled from peripheral blood of 13 young patients with multiple sclerosis to demonstrate the VDJtools post-analysis software. The patients with multiple sclerosis were children and adolescents between about 6 and 17 years of age. The library was built by means of PCR. The sample was run on an Illumina HiSeq 2500. To reduce PCR and sequencing biases, unique molecular identifiers were built into the TCR beta cDNA libraries. Some 500,000 cDNA molecules were obtained for every 1 to 10 million input T cells, so each molecule roughly corresponded to one T cell. The patient libraries were prepared and sequenced with the same protocol used for the earlier healthy control dataset. Samples belonging to the same batch were prepared together, multiplexed and sequenced on a shared HiSeq lane. For the original study's pipeline: MIGEC handled the raw barcoded reads, throwing out single-read molecular identifier groups before consensus assembly and CDR3 extraction. Clonotype tables were post-analysed with VDJtools, normalizing diversity by down-sampling all datasets to the smallest sample size. To correct batch-related cross-sample contamination, repertoire overlap clustering matched CDR3 amino acid sequences but not nucleotide sequences. The public reads were quality trimmed at Q25 with fastp and then assembled into clones with MiXCR by TCRdb, keeping productive beta chains. Each CDR3 protein gets just one entry, which takes the most common genes and DNA from the rows behind it. V and J calls and clone size were set by TCRdb, not the authors. The sample data list about 540,000 distinct CDR3 sequences, and less than 40% of these were observed just once. The biggest ten clones account for under 7% of the sample.

This TCR was recovered from a girl aged 2-17 years with multiple sclerosis. Recombination connected TRBV11-3 to TRBJ2-1, with 8 central nucleotides matching TRBD2. Source material: blood. CDR3 protein: CASSPGGGGPYNEQFF. The sequenced DNA is TGTGCCAGCAGCCCGGGCGGCGGGGGGCCCTACAATGAGCAGTTCTTC.